The following is a T cell receptor (beta chain) sequence with its context. CDR1 is SGHVS, CDR2 FQNEAQ, per germline. V was cut by 2 bases and J by 5 bases, with 19 bases left in between. The CDR3 extends over 16 amino acids. This entry is derived from a study of cytomegalovirus exposure and HLA in healthy donors. Sequencing used immunoSEQ multiplex PCR; TCRdb keeps in-frame clones, though not all of them. The data contain approximately 160,000 clones, approximately 86% of them singletons. The sequenced sample consisted of PBMCs. This rearrangement joins TRBV7-8 to TRBJ2-7, with a tentative D call TRBD2 (5 bases). This sequence was found in a man aged 30 to 39 in good health and CMV-seropositive. CDR3 in DNA: TGTGCCAGCAGCTTAACTAACGAGGGCACGCAGGACGAGCAGTACTTC. This codes for CASSLTNEGTQDEQYF. The whole variable domain, filled in from reference TRBV7-8 and TRBJ2-7, reads GAGVSQSPRYKVAKRGQDVALRCDPISGHVSLFWYQQALGQGPEFLTYFQNEAQLDKSGLPSDRFFAERPEGSVSTLKIQRTQQEDSAVYLCASSLTNEGTQDEQYFGPGTRLTVT.